Below, 29 T cell receptor beta chains from the same sample are listed, as sequenced in a study of T cells in Graves' hyperthyroidism and ophthalmopathy. Amplified regions were TCR beta CDR3 sequences from RNA transcripts. Researchers ran a first-round RT-PCR on the TCR CDR3 using the HTBI primer set. TCRdb re-derived calls from the multiplex PCR reads in MiXCR, one entry per CDR3 protein. The profile shows about 400,000 distinct CDR3 sequences, roughly 15% of them singletons. The sequenced sample consisted of blood. The receptor set was obtained from a woman aged 55-69 years with Graves' ophthalmopathy.

This clonotype was observed a few times. The chain employs TRBV20-1 and TRBJ1-5, with D perhaps matching TRBD1 (6 bases). CDR1 and CDR2 (germline): DFQATT, SNEGSKA (reference sequence). The CDR3 has 12 residues. V lost 4 bases, J lost 9 bases, and 13 bases lay in between. Here the CDR3 DNA reads TGCAGTGCTAAGGGGGGGTTGCTGCCCCAGCATTTT. Amino acids: CSAKGGLLPQHF.

J is TRBJ2-7 and V is TRBV27; perhaps TRBD2 as D (6 bases). This CDR3 contains 15 residues. V was pared by 5 bases and J by 0 bases, with 14 bases between. CDR1 is MNHEY, CDR2 SMNVEV, per germline (reference sequence). CDR3 bases: TGTGCCAGCAGTCCAACGGCGGAGGGCTCCTACGAGCAGTACTTC. Translation gives CASSPTAEGSYEQYF.

There are many counts of this clonotype. J is TRBJ1-5 and V is TRBV20-1, with unresolved D. The germline V gene has CDR1 DFQATT and CDR2 SNEGSKA (reference sequence). With 0 bases removed from V and 4 bases from J, the gap between germline ends came to 13 bases. CDR3 length equals 15 residues. CDR3 region: CSARDGGRSNQPQHF. The CDR3 bases are TGCAGTGCTAGAGATGGCGGACGTTCAAATCAGCCCCAGCATTTT.

In this sample, this clonotype turned up many times. The chain carries TRBV3-1 and TRBJ2-3; 7 positions match TRBD1. The CDR3 is 15 residues long. With V trimmed by 4 bases and J by 1 base, 5 bases remained unmatched. The germline gives CDR1 LGHDT, CDR2 YNNKEL (reference sequence). This CDR3 is CASSRRTGGTDTQYF. As DNA, the CDR3 is TGTGCCAGCAGCCGAAGGACAGGAGGCACAGATACGCAGTATTTT.

Ten or more counts support this clonotype. The gene calls are TRBV7-9 and TRBJ2-1, with 11 bases matching TRBD2. CDR1 is SEHNR and CDR2 is FQNEAQ in the germline V gene (reference sequence). Trimming at V came to 3 bases and at J to 4 bases, leaving 2 bases not matched to a gene. There are 15 residues in the CDR3. The CDR3 DNA follows: TGTGCCAGCAGCTTCGGGACTAGCGGTTACAATGAGCAGTTCTTC. Translating it yields CASSFGTSGYNEQFF.

This clonotype was detected many times. The chain has TRBV30 and TRBJ2-3; 10 positions agree with TRBD2. CDR1 and CDR2 (germline): GTSNPN, SVGIG (reference sequence). V shed 2 bases and J 5 bases; nucleotides not matched to a gene: 4. CDR3 size: 14 residues. As DNA, the CDR3 is TGTGCCTGGAGTACAGCTAGCGGGAGAGATACGCAGTATTTT. Encoded protein: CAWSTASGRDTQYF.

This clonotype was seen more than once but under ten times. The V gene is TRBV4-1, the J gene TRBJ2-1; weak D call: TRBD2 (6 bases). There are 17 residues in the CDR3. Looked up from germline, CDR1 is MGHRA and CDR2 is YSYEKL. V shed 1 base and J shed 0 bases, with 13 bases lying between them. The CDR3 is CASSQASGGSSYNEQFF. As DNA, the CDR3 is TGCGCCAGCAGCCAAGCATCTGGGGGGAGCTCCTACAATGAGCAGTTCTTC.

The V gene is TRBV27, the J gene TRBJ2-7; 7 bases line up with TRBD1. The germline CDR1 and CDR2 sequences are MNHEY and SMNVEV (reference sequence). The J segment lost 3 bases and the V segment lost 5 bases, leaving 10 bases of the junction unmatched. This CDR3 has 15 residues. CDR3 in amino acids: CASSIYPGQNYEQYF. The CDR3 nucleotides are TGTGCCAGCAGTATCTATCCGGGACAGAACTACGAGCAGTACTTC.

This clonotype has more than one count but fewer than ten. This rearrangement joins TRBV5-4 to TRBJ2-2; D may be TRBD2 (6 bases). Germline CDR1 and CDR2: SGHNT and YYREEE (reference sequence). This CDR3 is 17 amino acids long. V was clipped by 1 base and J by 0 bases, with 13 bases between them. This CDR3 reads CASSLFGGSSNTGELFF. The CDR3 region has the DNA TGTGCCAGCAGCTTGTTTGGGGGGTCTTCGAACACCGGGGAGCTGTTTTTT.

This clonotype was seen ten or more times. The V and J genes are TRBV28 and TRBJ1-6; weak D call: TRBD1 (6 bases). The CDR3 runs 15 residues. V was trimmed by 5 bases and J by 4 bases, leaving 12 bases between them. In germline, CDR1 is MDHEN, CDR2 SYDVKM. CDR3 bases: TGTGCCAGCAGTAGGGGGGGTGGATATAATTCACCCCTCCACTTT. This translates into CASSRGGGYNSPLHF.

This clonotype was counted many times. The chain uses TRBV5-1 and TRBJ2-7; TRBD1 matches at 7 bases. CDR3 length: 13 amino acids. Germline V CDR1 and CDR2: SGHRS, YFSETQ. Germline trimming cut 5 bases from V and 0 bases from J; bases unmatched to any gene: 2. CDR3 sequence: CASSTGDSYEQYF. The DNA for the CDR3 is TGCGCCAGCAGTACAGGGGACTCCTACGAGCAGTACTTC.

At least ten counts were recorded for this clonotype. The genes are TRBV3-1 and TRBJ2-7, with TRBD2 matching 7 bases. J lost 5 bases, V lost 0 bases, and 7 bases had no gene match. Per the germline V gene, CDR1 is LGHDT and CDR2 is YNNKEL (reference sequence). CDR3 length equals 15 residues. CDR3 protein: CASSQEGGFRHEQYF. CDR3 coding DNA: TGTGCCAGCAGCCAAGAGGGGGGGTTCAGGCACGAGCAGTACTTC.

This clonotype has at least ten counts. Its ends do not fully match the called genes, so a read error is possible. J is TRBJ1-4 and V is TRBV18; the match to TRBD1 covers 7 bases. CDR1 is KGHSH, CDR2 LQKENI, per germline. This CDR3 region has 15 residues. The CDR3 DNA reads as TGTGCCAGCTCACCATCCGGGACAGACAATGGAAAACTGTTTTTT. Translation gives CASSPSGTDNGKLFF. The variable domain in full, with the rest retrieved from reference TRBV18 and TRBJ1-4, is NAGVMQNPRHLVRRRGQEARLRCSPMKGHSHVYWYRQLPEEGLKFMVYLQKENIIDESGMPKERFSAEFPKEGPSILRIQQVVRGDSAAYFCASSPSGTDNGKLFFGSGTQLSVL.

There are many counts of this clonotype. This sequence joins TRBV7-3 and TRBJ2-1; D not certain. With 1 base removed from V and 7 bases from J, the gap between germline ends came to 8 bases. Germline V gene lookup returns CDR1 SGHTA and CDR2 FQGTGA. The length of the CDR3 is 13 residues. CDR3: CASSLNRLNEQFF. CDR3 in DNA: TGTGCCAGCAGCTTAAATAGACTTAATGAGCAGTTCTTC. Full variable domain (missing parts from reference TRBV7-3 and TRBJ2-1): GAGVSQTPSNKVTEKGKYVELRCDPISGHTALYWYRQSLGQGPEFLIYFQGTGAADDSGLPNDRFFAVRPEGSVSTLKIQRTERGDSAVYLCASSLNRLNEQFFGPGTRLTVL.

At least ten counts were recorded for this clonotype. The chain recombines TRBV11-2 with TRBJ2-7; D possibly corresponds to TRBD2 (5 bases). The CDR3 contains 14 residues. CDR1 is SGHAT and CDR2 is FQNNGV in the germline V gene. Trimming took 0 bases from V and 7 from J, leaving 13 bases between them. CDR3 loop: CASSLDLASYEQYF. As DNA, the CDR3 is TGTGCCAGCAGCTTAGATCTGGCTAGCTATGAGCAGTACTTC.

The rearrangement links TRBV20-1 to TRBJ1-1, with TRBD1 matching over 10 bases. The CDR3 is 15 residues long. The ends lost 0 bases at V and 6 bases at J; junction bases unmatched: 7. Germline V gene data show CDR1 as DFQATT and CDR2 as SNEGSKA (reference sequence). The CDR3 DNA is TGCAGTGCTAGAGACCTCGGGACAGGGGAATCTGAAGCTTTCTTT. Translated: CSARDLGTGESEAFF.

This clonotype was seen ten or more times. The V and J genes are TRBV7-2 and TRBJ2-3; no definite D call. Trimming took off 5 bases at V and 6 bases at J, with 12 bases between the two ends. The CDR3 spans 13 residues. Looked up from germline, CDR1 is SGHTA and CDR2 is FQGNSA. CDR3 bases: TGTGCCAGCAGCCCTGGACGCAGGGATACGCAGTATTTT. It codes for CASSPGRRDTQYF.

This clonotype was observed many times. This chain uses TRBV28 with TRBJ2-5; D ambiguous. This CDR3 spans 13 amino acids. Trimming shortened V by 3 bases and J by 6 bases, and 11 bases separated the two germline ends. Germline CDR1 is MDHEN and CDR2 is SYDVKM. The CDR3 spells CASSFTSRKTQYF. The CDR3 nucleotides read TGTGCCAGCAGTTTTACCAGTCGCAAGACCCAGTACTTC.

This clonotype was found many times. The chain links TRBV20-1 to TRBJ1-1; 7 bases are a match to TRBD1. This CDR3 contains 12 residues. V shed 5 bases, J shed 13 bases, and the junction held 13 bases outside the gene matches. Germline V gene data show CDR1 as DFQATT and CDR2 as SNEGSKA (reference sequence). In nucleotides, the CDR3 is TGCAGTGCTCGGACAGGCAGTTATCCTGGTTTCTTT. This sequence encodes CSARTGSYPGFF.

At least ten counts were recorded for this clonotype. The chain has TRBV20-1 and TRBJ1-1; weak D call: TRBD1 (6 bases). The CDR3 covers 15 residues. The V end lost 0 bases, the J end lost 4 bases, and 15 bases lay between the germline ends. The V gene's germline CDR1 is DFQATT and CDR2 SNEGSKA (reference sequence). CDR3 bases: TGCAGTGCTAGAGAAACGACAGGACTGGGCACTGAAGCTTTCTTT. Its protein product is CSARETTGLGTEAFF.

The rearrangement joins TRBV28 to TRBJ2-2, with 9 bases that match TRBD2. Germline V lookup: CDR1 MDHEN, CDR2 SYDVKM. There are 15 residues in the CDR3. V trimming: 5 bases; J trimming: 8 bases; junction bases outside the gene matches: 9. CDR3 region: CASSLSGSKGGELFF. CDR3 nucleotide sequence: TGTGCCAGCAGTCTTAGCGGGAGTAAAGGGGGGGAGCTGTTTTTT.

This clonotype was seen ten or more times. This sequence joins TRBV2 and TRBJ2-7, with 9 nucleotides matching TRBD1. This CDR3 comprises 17 residues. V lost 7 bases to trimming and J lost 2 bases; unmatched junction nucleotides: 15. Looked up from germline, CDR1 is SNHLY and CDR2 is FYNNEI. This CDR3 reads CASNLHRRGQGTYEQYF. The CDR3 bases are TGTGCCAGCAACCTCCACCGGCGGGGACAGGGAACCTACGAGCAGTACTTC.

This clonotype was counted between two and nine times. The rearrangement uses TRBV28 and TRBJ2-7; 10 bases match TRBD1. The CDR3 has 15 residues. Looked up from germline, CDR1 is MDHEN and CDR2 is SYDVKM. J lost 6 bases, V lost 2 bases, and 7 bases had no gene match. The CDR3 is CASSLTGTGVIEQYF. For the CDR3, the DNA is TGTGCCAGCAGTTTAACCGGGACAGGGGTGATCGAGCAGTACTTC.

V usage is TRBV7-8 and J usage is TRBJ1-1, with 8 bases lining up with TRBD1. The CDR3 loop spans 13 amino acids. V lost 3 bases, J lost 3 bases, and 0 bases stayed unmatched. Germline V gene sequence: CDR1 SGHVS, CDR2 FQNEAQ. In DNA, the CDR3 is TGTGCCAGCAGCTTGGACAGGGACACTGAAGCTTTCTTT. The encoded protein is CASSLDRDTEAFF.

There are many counts of this clonotype. The chain uses TRBV27 and TRBJ2-1; TRBD2 agrees at 14 bases. The CDR3 length is 17 residues. CDR1 and CDR2 from the germline V gene are MNHEY and SMNVEV (reference sequence). V was clipped by 8 bases and J by 6 bases; unmatched bases: 12. CDR3 DNA sequence: TGTGCCAGCGCCACCGGGTGGGGGACTAGCGGGAGCAATGAGCAGTTCTTC. This gives the protein CASATGWGTSGSNEQFF.

In this sample, this clonotype turned up many times. CDR3 sequence: CASSLMGPNTEAFF. For the CDR3, the DNA is TGTGCCAGCAGCTTAATGGGGCCTAACACTGAAGCTTTCTTT. This chain uses TRBV7-3 with TRBJ1-1, with D maybe TRBD1 (5 bases). The germline V gene encodes CDR1 SGHTA and CDR2 FQGTGA. The V end lost 1 base, the J end lost 2 bases, and 8 bases lay between the germline ends. The length of the CDR3 is 14 residues.

This clonotype was detected many times. This sequence joins TRBV20-1 and TRBJ2-5; 9 bases agree with TRBD2. Germline V CDR1 and CDR2: DFQATT, SNEGSKA (reference sequence). CDR3 length: 13 amino acids. The junction had 6 bases not matched to a gene; V was cut back by 6 bases and J by 4 bases. This chain's CDR3 is CSAAASGIETQYF. CDR3 DNA sequence: TGCAGTGCCGCTGCTAGCGGGATAGAGACCCAGTACTTC.

The chain has TRBV5-1 and TRBJ2-7; D is perhaps TRBD1 (5 bases). Trimming cost V 4 bases and J 2 bases, with 16 bases left between them. CDR3 length equals 15 residues. Germline CDR1 reads SGHRS; CDR2 reads YFSETQ. CDR3 coding DNA: TGCGCCAGCAGCCCAGCCTACGACAGAACCTACGAGCAGTACTTC. Its protein product is CASSPAYDRTYEQYF.

This clonotype was picked up many times. The chain recombines TRBV7-9 with TRBJ1-4, with no clear D. The CDR3 runs to 16 residues. Trimming pared 3 bases from V and 0 bases from J, leaving 11 bases between. CDR1 is SEHNR, CDR2 FQNEAQ, per germline (reference sequence). The CDR3 DNA is TGTGCCAGCAGCTTCGAGGTCCATGCAACTAATGAAAAACTGTTTTTT. This codes for CASSFEVHATNEKLFF.